The T cell receptor (beta chain) under discussion was sequenced for a study of neurological immune-mediated disorders. The study's findings and limits: Because no CDR3 amino acid sequences were shared across subjects by expanded clones, private repertoires were suggested in all groups.

Time point indicated: longitudinal time-point 2. PBMCs stored at -80 C, numbering 2 million, were the origin of the unsorted libraries. cDNA was made by 5'RACE with 10-nucleotide random UMIs. One entry per CDR3 protein results from TCRdb running MiXCR on the 5' RACE reads. The sample comprises around 49,000 distinct CDR3 sequences, about 12% of which are singletons, and less than 5.5% rests with the top ten. This clonotype was detected ten times or more. Its antigen remains unidentified. This clonotype was obtained from a male donor with HTLV-1-associated myelopathy (HAM/TSP). The material sequenced was PBMCs.

The DNA for the CDR3 is TGTGCCAGCAGGGTACAGGGATGGACTGAAGCTTTCTTT. It encodes CASRVQGWTEAFF. The V and J genes are TRBV12-3 or TRBV12-4 and TRBJ1-1; D perhaps matches TRBD1 (6 bases). Trimming left V 6 bases short and J 5 bases short, with 13 bases between. This CDR3 spans 13 amino acids.